These 6 T cell receptor beta chains share one sample of origin, sequenced in a study of blood T cell repertoires in COVID-19. Assay: immunoSEQ multiplex PCR; the TCRdb copy retains only in-frame clones and omits some. Of 56,000 or so clones in the sample, around 80% were seen once. The source material was peripheral blood. The receptors here all came from a man aged 50 to 60 with acute or convalescent COVID-19.

The chain links TRBV9 to TRBJ1-1; a possible D gene is TRBD1 (5 bases). Trimming stripped 3 bases from V and 4 bases from J, with 10 bases between. Per the germline V gene, CDR1 is SGDLS and CDR2 is YYNGEE. The CDR3 is 13 amino acids. CDR3 nucleotides: TGTGCCAGCAGCGCCCGACAGTTCACTGAAGCTTTCTTT. Its protein is CASSARQFTEAFF.

This chain connects TRBV6-2 or TRBV6-3 to TRBJ1-2; D is ambiguous. With 0 bases removed from V and 4 bases from J, the gap between germline ends came to 12 bases. The CDR3 extends over 15 amino acids. The germline V gene encodes CDR1 MNHEY and CDR2 SVGEGT. CDR3 nucleotides: TGTGCCAGCAGTTACTCGGTGAACAGTCGCTATGGCTACACCTTC. It is translated as CASSYSVNSRYGYTF.

This clone was counted only a few times. The rearrangement links TRBV28 to TRBJ1-3; perhaps TRBD1 as D (6 bases). CDR1 and CDR2 (germline): MDHEN, SYDVKM. The CDR3 is 16 amino acids. Deletions cut 3 bases from V and 5 bases from J, with 17 bases between. The CDR3 sequence is CASSLWEGGSRNTIYF. The CDR3 DNA reads as TGTGCCAGCAGTTTGTGGGAAGGGGGTTCACGAAACACCATATATTTT.

This chain connects TRBV24-1 to TRBJ2-1; D not resolved. This CDR3 spans 14 amino acids. Germline values: CDR1 KGHDR, CDR2 SFDVKD. Deletions cut 2 bases from V and 3 bases from J, with 7 bases between. CDR3 residues: CATSDYNSYNEQFF. In DNA, the CDR3 is TGTGCCACCAGTGATTATAACAGCTACAATGAGCAGTTCTTC.

This chain uses TRBV19 with TRBJ2-3; TRBD2 matches at 9 bases. There are 15 residues in the CDR3. Trimming removed 6 bases from V and 0 bases from J; junction bases left unmatched: 4. Germline CDR1 is LNHDA and CDR2 is SQIVND (reference sequence). The CDR3 spells CASSLAGPSTDTQYF. In DNA form, the CDR3 reads TGTGCCAGTAGCCTAGCGGGGCCCAGCACAGATACGCAGTATTTT.

For the CDR3, the DNA is TGCGCCAGCAGCTTTCCGGGACAGGGGAGGACCTACGAGCAGTACTTC. Translated: CASSFPGQGRTYEQYF. The V gene is TRBV5-1, the J gene TRBJ2-7, with 10 bases matching TRBD1. Germline CDR1 and CDR2: SGHRS and YFSETQ. The junction had 7 bases not matched to a gene; V was cut back by 2 bases and J by 2 bases. The CDR3 is made up of 16 amino acids.